Below, one T cell receptor beta chain is given with its context. The sample comes from a study of blood T cell repertoires in COVID-19. Background on the study: From T cells, B-cell-depleted T cells, or PBMCs came the material, which was cDNA or gDNA.

The data were produced by immunoSEQ multiplex PCR, yet TCRdb's version contains in-frame clones alone and is incomplete. The sample carries approximately 75,000 clones, around nine tenths recorded once. Sequenced input: peripheral blood. This receptor was obtained from a human donor in a cohort sampled during active COVID-19.

CDR3 protein: CASSFNGMISGNTIYF. CDR3 in DNA: TGTGCCAGCAGCTTCAACGGGATGATTTCTGGAAACACCATATATTTT. This sequence joins TRBV11-1 and TRBJ1-3, with D hard to call. The CDR3 has 16 amino acids. Trimming cost V 3 bases and J 1 base, with 13 bases left between them. Per the germline V gene, CDR1 is SGHAT and CDR2 is FQDESV (reference sequence). Complete variable domain (other parts from reference TRBV11-1 and TRBJ1-3): EAEVAQSPRYKITEKSQAVAFWCDPISGHATLYWYRQILGQGPELLVQFQDESVVDDSQLPKDRFSAERLKGVDSTLKIQPAELGDSAMYLCASSFNGMISGNTIYFGEGSWLTVV.